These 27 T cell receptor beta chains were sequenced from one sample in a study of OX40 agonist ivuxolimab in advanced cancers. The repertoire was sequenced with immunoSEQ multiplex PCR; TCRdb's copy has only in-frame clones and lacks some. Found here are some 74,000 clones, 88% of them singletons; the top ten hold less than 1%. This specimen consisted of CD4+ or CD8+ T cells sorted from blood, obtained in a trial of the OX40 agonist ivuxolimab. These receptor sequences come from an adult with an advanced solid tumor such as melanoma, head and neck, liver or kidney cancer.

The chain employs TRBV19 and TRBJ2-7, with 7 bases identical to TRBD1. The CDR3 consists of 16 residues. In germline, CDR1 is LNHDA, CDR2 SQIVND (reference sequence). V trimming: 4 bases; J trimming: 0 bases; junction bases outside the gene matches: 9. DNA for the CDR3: TGTGCCAGTAGTAGAAAGGGGGCAGGCGGCTCCTACGAGCAGTACTTC. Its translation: CASSRKGAGGSYEQYF.

The CDR3 spells CASSTSGTRINEQFF. The CDR3 DNA follows: TGTGCCAGCAGCACATCCGGGACTAGGATCAATGAGCAGTTCTTC. V usage is TRBV7-2 and J usage is TRBJ2-1; TRBD2 matches at 8 bases. Germline values: CDR1 SGHTA, CDR2 FQGNSA. Trimming at V came to 5 bases and at J to 6 bases, leaving 9 bases not matched to a gene. The CDR3 length is 15 residues.

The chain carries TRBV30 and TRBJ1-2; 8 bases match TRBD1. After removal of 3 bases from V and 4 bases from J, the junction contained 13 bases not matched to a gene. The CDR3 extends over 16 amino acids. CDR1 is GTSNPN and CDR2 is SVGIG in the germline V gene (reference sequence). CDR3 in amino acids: CAWSYGGGQARYGYTF. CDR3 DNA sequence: TGTGCCTGGAGCTACGGGGGGGGACAGGCTCGCTATGGCTACACCTTC. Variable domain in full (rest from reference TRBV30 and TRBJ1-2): SQTIHQWPATLVQPVGSPLSLECTVEGTSNPNLYWYRQAAGRGLQLLFYSVGIGQISSEVPQNLSASRPQDRQFILSSKKLLLSDSGFYLCAWSYGGGQARYGYTFGSGTRLTVV.

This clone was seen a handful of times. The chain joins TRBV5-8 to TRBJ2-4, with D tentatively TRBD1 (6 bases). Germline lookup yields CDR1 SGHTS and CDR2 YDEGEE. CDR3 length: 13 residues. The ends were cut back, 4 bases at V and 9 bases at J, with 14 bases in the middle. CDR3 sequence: CASSGQQGGIQYF. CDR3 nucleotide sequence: TGTGCCAGCAGCGGGCAACAGGGTGGCATTCAGTACTTC.

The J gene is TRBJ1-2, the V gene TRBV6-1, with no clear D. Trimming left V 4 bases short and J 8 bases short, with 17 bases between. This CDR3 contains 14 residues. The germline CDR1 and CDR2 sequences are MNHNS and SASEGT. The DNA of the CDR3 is TGTGCCAGCAGTGTAGACCCACTGACGGGGGGCTACACCTTC. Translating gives CASSVDPLTGGYTF.

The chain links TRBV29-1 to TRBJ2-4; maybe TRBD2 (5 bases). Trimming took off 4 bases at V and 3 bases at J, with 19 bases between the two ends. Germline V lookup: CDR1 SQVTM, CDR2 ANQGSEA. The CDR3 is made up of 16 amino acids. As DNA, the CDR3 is TGCAGCGTTGCTGAGGGTTCGACTTCCCGCAAAAACATTCAGTACTTC. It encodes CSVAEGSTSRKNIQYF.

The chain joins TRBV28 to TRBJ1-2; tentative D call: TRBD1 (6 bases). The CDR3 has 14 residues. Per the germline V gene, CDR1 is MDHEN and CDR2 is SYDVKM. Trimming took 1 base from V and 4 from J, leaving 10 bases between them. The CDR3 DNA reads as TGTGCCAGCAGTTTATTAGGGGGGGCCTATGGCTACACCTTC. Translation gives CASSLLGGAYGYTF.

CDR3 coding DNA: TGCGCCAGCAGCCACGCCCCAGGGGACCTCCTCGCCGAGCAGTTCTTC. This gives the protein CASSHAPGDLLAEQFF. The chain couples TRBV4-1 to TRBJ2-1; TRBD1 is a possible D gene (6 bases). Germline CDR1 reads MGHRA; CDR2 reads YSYEKL. This CDR3 spans 16 amino acids. V was trimmed by 3 bases and J by 10 bases, leaving 22 bases between them.

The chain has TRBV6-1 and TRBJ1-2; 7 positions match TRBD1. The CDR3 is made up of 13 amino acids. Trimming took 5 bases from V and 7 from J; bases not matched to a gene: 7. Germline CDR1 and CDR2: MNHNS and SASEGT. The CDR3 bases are TGTGCCAGCAGTCCAAGGGACAGAGGTGGCTACACCTTC. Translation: CASSPRDRGGYTF.

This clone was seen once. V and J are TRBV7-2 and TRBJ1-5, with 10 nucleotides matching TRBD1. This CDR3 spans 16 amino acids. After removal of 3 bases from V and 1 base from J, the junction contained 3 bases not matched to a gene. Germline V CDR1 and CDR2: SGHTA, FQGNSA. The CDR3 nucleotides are TGTGCCAGCAGCTTTGGGACAGGGGAAAGCAATCAGCCCCAGCATTTT. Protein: CASSFGTGESNQPQHF.

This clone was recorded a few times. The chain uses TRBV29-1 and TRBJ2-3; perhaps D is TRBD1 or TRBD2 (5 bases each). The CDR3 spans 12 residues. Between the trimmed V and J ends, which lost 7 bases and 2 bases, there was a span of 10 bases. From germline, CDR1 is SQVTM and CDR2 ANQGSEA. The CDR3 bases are TGCAGCGCCCGGGACCTCACAGATACGCAGTATTTT. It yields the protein CSARDLTDTQYF.

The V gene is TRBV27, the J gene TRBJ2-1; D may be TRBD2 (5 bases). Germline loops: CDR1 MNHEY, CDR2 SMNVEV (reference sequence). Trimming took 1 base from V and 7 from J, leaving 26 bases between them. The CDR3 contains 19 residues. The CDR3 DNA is TGTGCCAGCAGTTTATTCCCACTCGGACTGGCCGCAACGGGAAATGAGCAGTTCTTC. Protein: CASSLFPLGLAATGNEQFF.

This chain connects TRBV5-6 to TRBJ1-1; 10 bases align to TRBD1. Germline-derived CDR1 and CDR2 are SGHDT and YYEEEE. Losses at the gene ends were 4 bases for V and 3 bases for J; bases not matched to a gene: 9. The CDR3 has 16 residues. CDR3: CASSLSRDRGYTEAFF. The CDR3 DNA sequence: TGTGCCAGCAGCCTCAGCCGGGACAGGGGTTACACTGAAGCTTTCTTT.

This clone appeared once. This CDR3 reads CASSLLAGGGTDTQYF. The CDR3 DNA sequence: TGTGCCAGCAGCCTCTTAGCGGGAGGTGGCACAGATACGCAGTATTTT. This chain links TRBV11-3 with TRBJ2-3, with TRBD2 identical over 10 bases. Germline assignment: CDR1 SGHNT and CDR2 YENEEA. Unmatched junction bases numbered 6, after V lost 5 bases and J lost 1 base. The CDR3 covers 16 residues.

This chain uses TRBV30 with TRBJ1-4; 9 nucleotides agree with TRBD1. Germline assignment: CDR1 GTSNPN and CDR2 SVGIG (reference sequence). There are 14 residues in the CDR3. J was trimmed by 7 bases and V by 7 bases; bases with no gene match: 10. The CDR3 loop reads CASKTGTGSEKLFF. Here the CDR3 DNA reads TGTGCCTCGAAGACCGGGACAGGGAGTGAAAAACTGTTTTTT.

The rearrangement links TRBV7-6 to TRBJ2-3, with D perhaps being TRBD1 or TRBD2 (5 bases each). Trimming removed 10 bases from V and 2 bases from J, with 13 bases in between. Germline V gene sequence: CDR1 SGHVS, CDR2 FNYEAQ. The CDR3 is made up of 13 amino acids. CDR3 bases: TGTGCCACGGCGCTCGGGGCCACAGATACGCAGTATTTT. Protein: CATALGATDTQYF.

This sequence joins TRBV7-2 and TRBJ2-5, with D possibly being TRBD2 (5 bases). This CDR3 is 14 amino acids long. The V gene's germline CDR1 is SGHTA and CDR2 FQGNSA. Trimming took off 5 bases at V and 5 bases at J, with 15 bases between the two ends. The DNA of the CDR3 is TGTGCCAGCAGCACCCGGGTGGAGGTCGAGACCCAGTACTTC. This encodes CASSTRVEVETQYF.

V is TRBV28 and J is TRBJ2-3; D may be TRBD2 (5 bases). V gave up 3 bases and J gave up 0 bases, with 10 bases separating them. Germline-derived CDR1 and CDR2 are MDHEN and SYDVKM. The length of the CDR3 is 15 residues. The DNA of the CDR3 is TGTGCCAGCAGTTTCGTTTCGGGGAGCACAGATACGCAGTATTTT. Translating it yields CASSFVSGSTDTQYF.

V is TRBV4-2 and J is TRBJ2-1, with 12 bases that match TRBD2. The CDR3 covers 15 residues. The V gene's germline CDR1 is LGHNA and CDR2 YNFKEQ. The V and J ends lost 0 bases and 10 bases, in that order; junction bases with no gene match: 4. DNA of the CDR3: TGTGCCAGCAGCCAAGATCTAGCGGGAGGGCGCGAGCAGTTCTTC. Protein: CASSQDLAGGREQFF.

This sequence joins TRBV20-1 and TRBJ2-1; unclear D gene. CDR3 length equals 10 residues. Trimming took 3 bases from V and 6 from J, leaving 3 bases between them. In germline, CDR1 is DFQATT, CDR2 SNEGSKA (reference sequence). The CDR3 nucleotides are TGCAGTGCTAGTTCCAATGAGCAGTTCTTC. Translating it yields CSASSNEQFF.

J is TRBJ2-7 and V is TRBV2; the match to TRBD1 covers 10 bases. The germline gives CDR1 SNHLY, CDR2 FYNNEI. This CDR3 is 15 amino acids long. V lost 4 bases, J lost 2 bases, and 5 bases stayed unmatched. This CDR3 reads CASSGRGQGAYEQYF. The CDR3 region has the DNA TGTGCCAGCAGTGGGCGAGGACAGGGGGCCTACGAGCAGTACTTC.

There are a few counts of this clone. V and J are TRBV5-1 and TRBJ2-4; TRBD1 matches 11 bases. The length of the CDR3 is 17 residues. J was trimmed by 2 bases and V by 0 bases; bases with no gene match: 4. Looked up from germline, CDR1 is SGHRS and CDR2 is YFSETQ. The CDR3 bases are TGCGCCAGCAGCTTGGGGACAGGGGGCGGACCCAAAAACATTCAGTACTTC. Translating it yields CASSLGTGGGPKNIQYF.

CDR3 loop: CASSPGTGGEDTIYF. The CDR3 DNA sequence: TGTGCCAGCAGCCCCGGGACAGGGGGCGAAGACACCATATATTTT. The chain uses TRBV7-9 and TRBJ1-3; 12 bases are a match to TRBD1. In germline, CDR1 is SEHNR, CDR2 FQNEAQ (reference sequence). This CDR3 contains 15 residues. The V gene end was trimmed by 5 bases and the J gene end by 8 bases; junction bases not matched to a gene: 7.

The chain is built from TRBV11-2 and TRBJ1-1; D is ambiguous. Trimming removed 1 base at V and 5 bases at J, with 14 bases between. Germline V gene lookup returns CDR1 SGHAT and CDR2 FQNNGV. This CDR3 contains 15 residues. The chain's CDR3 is CASSLASPLGTEAFF. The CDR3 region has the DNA TGTGCCAGCAGCTTAGCATCGCCCTTGGGGACTGAAGCTTTCTTT.

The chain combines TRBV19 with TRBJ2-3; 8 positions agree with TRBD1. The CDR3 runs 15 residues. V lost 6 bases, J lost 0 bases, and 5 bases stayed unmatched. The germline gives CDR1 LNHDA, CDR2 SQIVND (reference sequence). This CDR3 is CASSRGRGSTDTQYF. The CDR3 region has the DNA TGTGCCAGTAGCAGGGGGCGGGGTAGCACAGATACGCAGTATTTT. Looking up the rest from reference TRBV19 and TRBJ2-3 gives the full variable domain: DGGITQSPKYLFRKEGQNVTLSCEQNLNHDAMYWYRQDPGQGLRLIYYSQIVNDFQKGDIAEGYSVSREKKESFPLTVTSAQKNPTAFYLCASSRGRGSTDTQYFGPGTRLTVL.

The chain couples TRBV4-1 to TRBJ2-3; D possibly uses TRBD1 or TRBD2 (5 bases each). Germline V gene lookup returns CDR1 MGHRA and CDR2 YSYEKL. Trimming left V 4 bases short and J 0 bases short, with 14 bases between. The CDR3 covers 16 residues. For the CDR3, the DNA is TGCGCCAGCAGCCCGGGACCTACCAGGAGCACAGATACGCAGTATTTT. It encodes CASSPGPTRSTDTQYF.

As DNA, the CDR3 is TGTGCCAGCAGCTCCCGCCAGAGGGCCGGGGAGCTGTTTTTT. Translation gives CASSSRQRAGELFF. V usage is TRBV11-1 and J usage is TRBJ2-2, with D possibly matching TRBD2 (5 bases). The CDR3 contains 14 residues. The V end was cut by 4 bases, the J end by 6 bases, with 12 bases between. Germline V gene sequence: CDR1 SGHAT, CDR2 FQDESV (reference sequence).